These 27 T cell receptor beta chains came from one sample sequenced in a study of graft-versus-host responses after intestinal transplantation. Profiled with immunoSEQ multiplex PCR; TCRdb holds only in-frame clones, not every one. Of approximately 68,000 clones listed, 90% are singletons. Their specific antigens are unknown. The material sequenced was unstimulated CD8+ T cells sorted from spleen or lymph node cells, taken before transplant. The receptors stem from a human donor who was the organ donor for an intestinal transplant.

The rearrangement uses TRBV11-2 and TRBJ2-7, with D unresolved. CDR1 SGHAT and CDR2 FQNNGV come from the germline V gene. CDR3 length equals 12 residues. V lost 1 base to trimming and J lost 3 bases, with 4 bases between them. The CDR3 coding sequence is TGTGCCAGCAGCTTAGCGGACTACGAGCAGTACGTC. Its protein is CASSLADYEQYV.

This clone came up once. The chain combines TRBV6-5 with TRBJ2-5, with D possibly being TRBD2 (5 bases). The germline gives CDR1 MNHEY, CDR2 SVGAGI. This CDR3 region has 11 residues. Trimming shortened V by 2 bases and J by 11 bases, and 9 bases separated the two germline ends. CDR3 sequence (DNA): TGTGCCAGCAGTTACGGACTTTCACAGTACTTC. It codes for CASSYGLSQYF.

This clone was detected only a few times. This chain links TRBV15 with TRBJ2-3; 7 nucleotides align to TRBD1. Germline values: CDR1 LNHNV, CDR2 YYDKDF (reference sequence). V dropped 0 bases and J dropped 3; count of bases not matched to a gene: 0. The CDR3 length is 14 residues. The CDR3 nucleotides read TGTGCCACCAGCAGAGAGGACAGGACAGATACGCAGTATTTT. Its translation is CATSREDRTDTQYF.

The V gene is TRBV6-5, the J gene TRBJ1-1, with D maybe TRBD1 (5 bases). This CDR3 comprises 12 residues. Per the germline V gene, CDR1 is MNHEY and CDR2 is SVGAGI. V shed 8 bases and J shed 10 bases, with 17 bases lying between them. The CDR3 sequence: CASGPGIFSAFF. Written as DNA, the CDR3 is TGTGCCAGCGGGCCAGGGATCTTTTCAGCTTTCTTT.

This clone was seen only once. The chain carries TRBV28 and TRBJ1-3; D perhaps matches TRBD1 (5 bases). Trimming removed 6 bases from V and 0 bases from J, with 21 bases in between. Germline lookup yields CDR1 MDHEN and CDR2 SYDVKM. There are 18 residues in the CDR3. CDR3 in amino acids: CASSLSLHDSSSGNTIYF. DNA for the CDR3: TGTGCCAGCAGCCTGAGCCTTCATGACAGTTCCTCTGGAAACACCATATATTTT.

V is TRBV7-2 and J is TRBJ1-5; 7 nucleotides line up with TRBD1. The germline V gene encodes CDR1 SGHTA and CDR2 FQGNSA. The trim removed 5 bases at V and 4 bases at J, leaving 5 bases unmatched. The CDR3 consists of 14 residues. CDR3 loop: CASSDETGNQPQHF. For the CDR3, the DNA is TGTGCCAGCAGCGACGAGACAGGGAATCAGCCCCAGCATTTT.

The CDR3 region has the DNA TGTGCCTGGAGTTTTAGACCCACAGAGCGGCCGATGAACACTGAAGCTTTCTTT. Translation: CAWSFRPTERPMNTEAFF. The V gene is TRBV30, the J gene TRBJ1-1; D gene uncertain. The V gene's germline CDR1 is GTSNPN and CDR2 SVGIG (reference sequence). V was trimmed by 2 bases and J by 0 bases, leaving 22 bases between them. CDR3 size: 18 residues.

The chain joins TRBV6-6 to TRBJ2-7, with 7 bases matching TRBD1. V lost 0 bases, J lost 4 bases, and 6 bases stayed unmatched. The germline V gene has CDR1 MNHNY and CDR2 SVGAGI (reference sequence). CDR3 size: 15 residues. The chain's CDR3 is CASSYSIPGGYEQYV. For the CDR3, the DNA is TGTGCCAGCAGTTACTCGATTCCAGGGGGATACGAGCAGTACGTC.

The chain carries TRBV5-6 and TRBJ2-5; 12 bases align to TRBD2. V gave up 1 base and J gave up 0 bases; unmatched junction bases: 1. Germline V gene lookup returns CDR1 SGHDT and CDR2 YYEEEE. There are 16 residues in the CDR3. The CDR3 nucleotides read TGTGCCAGCAGCTTGAGACTAGCGGGGGACCAAGAGACCCAGTACTTC. It is translated as CASSLRLAGDQETQYF. The full variable domain, its missing parts supplied by reference TRBV5-6 and TRBJ2-5, is DAGVTQSPTHLIKTRGQQVTLRCSPKSGHDTVSWYQQALGQGPQFIFQYYEEEERQRGNFPDRFSGHQFPNYSSELNVNALLLGDSALYLCASSLRLAGDQETQYFGPGTRLLVL.

The chain links TRBV7-9 to TRBJ2-1, with 9 bases identical to TRBD2. Per germline, CDR1 SEHNR and CDR2 FQNEAQ (reference sequence). The CDR3 spans 18 residues. V lost 4 bases, J lost 7 bases, and 17 bases stayed unmatched. The CDR3 loop is CASSSTAIPGGGANEQFF. Here the CDR3 DNA reads TGTGCCAGCAGCTCCACGGCTATCCCGGGCGGGGGGGCGAATGAGCAGTTCTTC.

This clone is a singleton in its sample. The chain carries TRBV11-2 and TRBJ1-3, with TRBD1 as a possible D gene (6 bases). CDR1 and CDR2 (germline): SGHAT, FQNNGV. Between the trimmed V and J ends, which lost 2 bases and 8 bases, there was a span of 16 bases. The CDR3 has 15 residues. CDR3 loop: CASSLLGQPVDTIYF. The CDR3, as DNA: TGTGCCAGCAGCTTATTAGGACAGCCGGTTGACACCATATATTTT.

This chain links TRBV5-4 with TRBJ1-4, with unresolved D. The CDR3 has 13 amino acids. From germline, CDR1 is SGHNT and CDR2 YYREEE (reference sequence). V lost 0 bases to trimming and J lost 6 bases, with 6 bases between them. In nucleotides, the CDR3 is TGTGCCAGCAGCTTGGCCCAGGATGAAAAACTGTTTTTT. This translates into CASSLAQDEKLFF.

This rearrangement joins TRBV6-1 to TRBJ2-3, with 7 nucleotides matching TRBD1. J lost 4 bases, V lost 5 bases, and 9 bases had no gene match. CDR3 size: 15 residues. Germline V gene lookup returns CDR1 MNHNS and CDR2 SASEGT. CDR3 protein: CASSTGTDVPDTQYF. The CDR3 nucleotides are TGTGCCAGCAGTACCGGGACAGACGTGCCAGATACGCAGTATTTT.

The genes are TRBV7-6 and TRBJ2-2, with D perhaps matching TRBD2 (5 bases). V was pared by 5 bases and J by 1 base, with 8 bases between. The CDR3 is made up of 14 amino acids. Germline loops: CDR1 SGHVS, CDR2 FNYEAQ. DNA of the CDR3: TGTGCCAGCAGCAGGACTCTGAACACCGGGGAGCTGTTTTTT. Its translation: CASSRTLNTGELFF.

The CDR3 region is CASSLSVGSSSYEQYV. CDR3 nucleotides: TGTGCCAGCAGTTTATCGGTTGGAAGTAGCTCCTACGAGCAGTACGTC. The V call is TRBV27, the J call TRBJ2-7, with D uncertain. Germline loops: CDR1 MNHEY, CDR2 SMNVEV (reference sequence). The V and J ends lost 0 bases and 0 bases respectively, with 12 bases between them. This CDR3 has 16 amino acids.

The J gene is TRBJ2-7, the V gene TRBV18; 7 nucleotides line up with TRBD1. Germline lookup yields CDR1 KGHSH and CDR2 LQKENI. There are 13 residues in the CDR3. The V gene end was trimmed by 5 bases and the J gene end by 2 bases; junction bases not matched to a gene: 3. In nucleotides, the CDR3 is TGTGCCAGCTCATCGGGACAGACCTACGAGCAGTACGTC. Protein sequence: CASSSGQTYEQYV.

The chain uses TRBV25-1 and TRBJ1-6, with D perhaps TRBD1 (5 bases). The CDR3 covers 14 residues. Germline V CDR1 and CDR2: MGHDK, SYGVNS. V was clipped by 5 bases and J by 8 bases, with 13 bases between them. For the CDR3, the DNA is TGTGCCAGCAGTTCTAGGGGTTTTGATTCACCCCTCCACTTT. Translation: CASSSRGFDSPLHF.

The chain carries TRBV6-1 and TRBJ2-7; TRBD1 matches at 9 bases. CDR3 size: 16 residues. V lost 2 bases, J lost 4 bases, and 9 bases stayed unmatched. CDR1 is MNHNS, CDR2 SASEGT, per germline. The CDR3 DNA is TGTGCCAGCAGTGAAAATGGGAGTGACAGGGGGTACGAGCAGTACGTC. The encoded protein is CASSENGSDRGYEQYV.

This rearrangement joins TRBV4-3 to TRBJ1-1; 8 bases agree with TRBD1. Germline CDR1 reads LGHNA; CDR2 reads YSLEER. The CDR3 has 14 amino acids. The junction had 3 bases not matched to a gene; V was cut back by 6 bases and J by 0 bases. CDR3 nucleotide sequence: TGCGCCAGCAGTCTGGACAGGGTGAACACTGAAGCTTTCTTT. It yields the protein CASSLDRVNTEAFF.

The V call is TRBV6-5, the J call TRBJ2-3, with TRBD2 identical over 9 bases. In germline, CDR1 is MNHEY, CDR2 SVGAGI. This CDR3 spans 14 amino acids. Losses at the gene ends were 5 bases for V and 2 bases for J; bases not matched to a gene: 2. This CDR3 reads CASSSGGFTDTQYF. The CDR3 DNA sequence: TGTGCCAGCAGTAGCGGGGGGTTCACAGATACGCAGTATTTT.

The chain couples TRBV19 to TRBJ1-1; weak D call: TRBD1 (5 bases). Deletions cut 7 bases from V and 4 bases from J, with 13 bases between. Germline CDR1 and CDR2: LNHDA and SQIVND (reference sequence). The CDR3 has 13 residues. The CDR3 DNA sequence: TGTGCCAGTACTGCAGGGCAAGTCACTGAAGCTTTCTTT. It specifies CASTAGQVTEAFF.

Here the CDR3 reads CASSLDRVSTGHVEQKLFF. As DNA, the CDR3 is TGTGCCAGCAGCCTTGACAGGGTTTCTACCGGGCACGTTGAGCAAAAACTGTTTTTT. The V gene is TRBV5-6, the J gene TRBJ1-4; TRBD1 matches 7 bases. The CDR3 totals 19 residues. Germline lookup yields CDR1 SGHDT and CDR2 YYEEEE. The trim removed 4 bases at V and 9 bases at J, leaving 24 bases unmatched.

The chain is built from TRBV19 and TRBJ1-1; TRBD1 might be the D (6 bases). The ends were cut back, 7 bases at V and 4 bases at J, with 16 bases in the middle. CDR1 and CDR2 (germline): LNHDA, SQIVND (reference sequence). The CDR3 consists of 14 residues. The CDR3 region is CASTFLEGVTEAFF. The CDR3 bases are TGTGCCAGTACCTTTCTAGAGGGGGTCACTGAAGCTTTCTTT.

The chain carries TRBV4-1 and TRBJ1-6; D unclear. The V end lost 1 base, the J end lost 8 bases, and 15 bases lay between the germline ends. This CDR3 is 16 amino acids long. Germline assignment: CDR1 MGHRA and CDR2 YSYEKL. The CDR3, as DNA: TGCGCCAGCAGCCAAGGAGGGCACGGATTCGATTCACCCCTCCACTTT. The encoded protein is CASSQGGHGFDSPLHF.

The chain links TRBV15 to TRBJ2-2; D call uncertain. This CDR3 has 15 amino acids. The V and J ends lost 5 bases and 3 bases respectively, with 13 bases between them. Germline assignment: CDR1 LNHNV and CDR2 YYDKDF (reference sequence). CDR3 bases: TGTGCCACCAGCGTATTAGACTTGGACACCGGGGAGCTGTTTTTT. Translating it yields CATSVLDLDTGELFF.

This sequence joins TRBV9 and TRBJ2-3; 7 nucleotides align to TRBD2. Unmatched junction bases numbered 21, after V lost 0 bases and J lost 5 bases. The germline V gene has CDR1 SGDLS and CDR2 YYNGEE. This CDR3 spans 20 amino acids. The CDR3 sequence is CASSVATSLRLADFIDTQYF. Written as DNA, the CDR3 is TGTGCCAGCAGCGTAGCCACCTCCCTCCGGCTAGCGGACTTCATAGATACGCAGTATTTT.

J is TRBJ2-3 and V is TRBV9; a possible D gene is TRBD2 (5 bases). Trimming removed 3 bases at V and 2 bases at J, with 13 bases between. The CDR3 extends over 15 amino acids. Germline V CDR1 and CDR2: SGDLS, YYNGEE. The CDR3 coding sequence is TGTGCCAGCAGCGCCGAGGACTGGAACACAGATACGCAGTATTTT. It yields the protein CASSAEDWNTDTQYF.